A selection of T cell receptor beta chains follows, all from one sample in a study of blood T cell repertoires in COVID-19. Using immunoSEQ multiplex PCR, the repertoire was profiled, and TCRdb retains in-frame clones only, with some absent. This repertoire shows 260,000 or so clones, approximately 90% found once; its top ten account for roughly a sixth. Material: PBMCs or T cells enriched from blood (not recorded which). These receptors were collected from a man aged 18 to 30 who had recovered from COVID-19. Both conserved end residues are part of each CDR3. The order of the fields is D gene, J gene, clone size, V gene, CDR3 DNA, CDR3 protein. A D gene is named only where the DNA matches it firmly. Only some rows state a clone size, as once, few, many or a class for expanded clones.

NA,TRBJ2-7,NA,TRBV6-5,TGTGCCAGCAGTTACGGCGGCGGATCCTACGAGCAGTACTTC,CASSYGGGSYEQYF
TRBD1,TRBJ1-1,once,TRBV7-9,TGTGCCACCCAGACAGGGTCGGGCACTGAAGCTTTCTTT,CATQTGSGTEAFF
NA,TRBJ1-6,NA,TRBV27,TGTGCCAGCAAGCGGTCCGACCGGTTAAGGTCACCCCTCCACTTT,CASKRSDRLRSPLHF
TRBD2,TRBJ2-3,NA,TRBV28,TGTGCCAGCAGTTTATCTGGACTAGCGGGAAGCACAGATACGCAGTATTTT,CASSLSGLAGSTDTQYF
TRBD1,TRBJ2-2,NA,TRBV27,TGTGCCAGCAGCGACAGGACAGGGAACACCGGGGAGCTGTTTTTT,CASSDRTGNTGELFF
NA,TRBJ2-3,once,TRBV10-1,TGCGCCAGCAGTTCAGCAGGGTCGGCAGATACGCAGTATTTT,CASSSAGSADTQYF
TRBD2,TRBJ2-7,NA,TRBV18,TGTGCCAGCTCACCCCAGCGGGGCCGCTCCTACGAGCAGTACTTC,CASSPQRGRSYEQYF
TRBD2,TRBJ2-5,NA,TRBV2,TGTGCCAGCAGGAGACTAGCGGGAGCTGAGACCCAGTACTTC,CASRRLAGAETQYF
TRBD2,TRBJ2-1,NA,TRBV7-9,TGTGCCAGCAGCTTAGGCCCCCGACTAGCGGGAGGCCTATACAATGAGCAGTTCTTC,CASSLGPRLAGGLYNEQFF
TRBD2,TRBJ2-7,few,TRBV7-9,TGTGCCAGCAGCCTAGGACTAGCGGGATCCTACGAGCAGTACTTC,CASSLGLAGSYEQYF
TRBD1,TRBJ1-1,NA,TRBV24-1,TGTGCCACCAGTGGCGGACAGGGAGGTACTGAAGCTTTCTTT,CATSGGQGGTEAFF
NA,TRBJ2-7,NA,TRBV12-5,TGTGCTAGTGGTTGGTACAGGGGGCGAATAGCGGGAGGATTACTGAGCTCCTACGAGCAGTACTTC,CASGWYRGRIAGGLLSSYEQYF
NA,TRBJ1-2,NA,TRBV29-1,TGCAGCGTTGAACAGTATCCTAACTATGGCTACACCTTC,CSVEQYPNYGYTF
NA,TRBJ1-5,NA,TRBV4-1,TGCGCCAGCAGCCAAGGGCGGGGGGGGAATCAGCCCCAGCATTTT,CASSQGRGGNQPQHF
NA,TRBJ2-3,NA,TRBV6-4,TGTGCCAGCAGTGACGGGGGGGCTAGCACAGATACGCAGTATTTT,CASSDGGASTDTQYF
NA,TRBJ2-1,NA,TRBV11-2,TGTGCCAGCAGCTACGAAGGGCAGGGAATGGGGAATGAGCAGTTCTTC,CASSYEGQGMGNEQFF
TRBD1,TRBJ1-1,NA,TRBV7-9,TGTGCCAGCAGCTTGTCCTGGACAGGGGATGGGACTGAAGCTTTCTTT,CASSLSWTGDGTEAFF
NA,TRBJ2-1,NA,TRBV27,TGTGCCAGCAGACCGGTTGAGGGATTTAATGAGCAGTTCTTC,CASRPVEGFNEQFF
NA,TRBJ1-1,NA,TRBV11-3,TGTGCCAGCAGCTTAGATCTCCTCACTGAAGCTTTCTTT,CASSLDLLTEAFF
TRBD2,TRBJ2-1,NA,TRBV4-1,TGCGCCAGCAGCCAAGATGGGGGGGGACTCCACCACAATGAGCAGTTCTTC,CASSQDGGGLHHNEQFF
NA,TRBJ2-1,NA,TRBV12-3/TRBV12-4,TGTGCCAGCAGTTTAGGACGGAGAAATGAGCAGTTCTTC,CASSLGRRNEQFF
NA,TRBJ2-5,NA,TRBV12-5,TGTGCTAGTGGTTTGCTCTCACGCGGGGTGAAGTACCAAGAGACCCAGTACTTC,CASGLLSRGVKYQETQYF
TRBD1,TRBJ1-2,NA,TRBV10-3,TGTGCCATCAGGGGGACAGGGCTGGGCTACACCTTC,CAIRGTGLGYTF
TRBD2,TRBJ2-3,NA,TRBV18,TGTGCCAGCTCACTTCTCCCTCTTACAGCGGGATGGGACACAGATACGCAGTATTTT,CASSLLPLTAGWDTDTQYF
TRBD2,TRBJ2-1,NA,TRBV9,TGTGCCAGCAGCGTAGGGGGGGGACCCACCAATGAGCAGTTCTTC,CASSVGGGPTNEQFF
NA,TRBJ2-1,NA,TRBV20-1,TGCAGTGCTAGTACATCTAGCGCTGCTCCCCAGTTCTTC,CSASTSSAAPQFF
NA,TRBJ1-2,many,TRBV7-9,TGTGCCAGCAGCCCCCAAGGGGGTGGGGACTATGGCTACACCTTC,CASSPQGGGDYGYTF
TRBD2,TRBJ2-6,NA,TRBV5-1,TGCGCCAGCAGCTTGATGACTAGCGGGAGGAGCTCTGGGGCCAACGTCCTGACTTTC,CASSLMTSGRSSGANVLTF
TRBD2,TRBJ2-3,NA,TRBV5-1,TGCGCCAGCAGCACGGGACTAGCGGGAGGAGCTGGAGATACGCAGTATTTT,CASSTGLAGGAGDTQYF
TRBD1,TRBJ2-1,once,TRBV5-1,TGCGCCAGCAGCTGGGGACAGGGCTCCTACAATGAGCAGTTCTTC,CASSWGQGSYNEQFF
TRBD2,TRBJ2-1,NA,TRBV4-1,TGCGCCAGCAGCCGGATGACCCTAGCGGGGGCCGTAGAGCAGTTCTTC,CASSRMTLAGAVEQFF
TRBD2,TRBJ2-7,once,TRBV13,TGTGCCAGCAGCTATATTCAAGGGGCTAGCGGGGCTCAAGGGAACGGGGGCGAGCAGTACTTC,CASSYIQGASGAQGNGGEQYF
TRBD2,TRBJ2-3,NA,TRBV25-1,TGTGCCAGCAGTGAAGCTAGCGGGGGCCGCACAGATACGCAGTATTTT,CASSEASGGRTDTQYF
NA,TRBJ2-1,NA,TRBV5-1,TGCGCCAGCAGCTTGTCCCCCCTCAATGAGCAGTTCTTC,CASSLSPLNEQFF
NA,TRBJ2-2,NA,TRBV29-1,TGCAGCGTTGTTGTCAGATTCACCGGGGAGCTGTTTTTT,CSVVVRFTGELFF
NA,TRBJ2-7,once,TRBV11-1,TGTGCCAGCAGCACACGGACAGCTGGCGAGCAGTACTTC,CASSTRTAGEQYF
TRBD2,TRBJ2-7,few,TRBV5-1,TGCGCCAGCAGCTTGCAGCCAGCGGGGACCTACGAGCAGTACTTC,CASSLQPAGTYEQYF
TRBD2,TRBJ2-7,NA,TRBV28,TGTGCCAGCAGTTCATCCGGGACTAGCGGGACTCCCTCCTACGAGCAGTACTTC,CASSSSGTSGTPSYEQYF
NA,TRBJ2-5,NA,TRBV10-3,TGTGCCATCAGTGACCCCCTACGGGGGGCGGTGGAGACCCAGTACTTC,CAISDPLRGAVETQYF
NA,TRBJ1-6,NA,TRBV2,TGTGCCAGCAGTGACCACTATGATAATAATTCACCCCTCCACTTT,CASSDHYDNNSPLHF
TRBD1,TRBJ1-5,NA,TRBV18,TGTGCCAGCTCACCAAGCCCCGGGGGGGGGACAGGGGTTGATCAGCCCCAGCATTTT,CASSPSPGGGTGVDQPQHF